The 5 T cell receptor beta chains below come from one sample, sequenced in a study of T cell responses to AZD1222 COVID-19 vaccine. Repertoires were generated with immunoSEQ multiplex PCR, while TCRdb's copy carries only in-frame clones and drops some. The table shows about 97,000 clones, with around 84% occurring only once. The input for sequencing was peripheral blood, taken on day 0 of AZD1222 vaccination. All receptors come from an adult in good health.

V gene TRBV7-9 combines with J gene TRBJ2-1; weak D call: TRBD1 (5 bases). V was cut by 3 bases and J by 8 bases, with 8 bases left in between. Germline loops: CDR1 SEHNR, CDR2 FQNEAQ (reference sequence). The CDR3 consists of 12 residues. DNA of the CDR3: TGTGCCAGCAGCTTCAGGGCCGATGAGCAGTTCTTC. Its protein is CASSFRADEQFF.

The chain employs TRBV14 and TRBJ1-6; no reliable D call. V shed 0 bases and J shed 6 bases, with 9 bases lying between them. CDR3 length equals 15 residues. Germline V lookup: CDR1 SGHDN, CDR2 FVKESK. CDR3 region: CASSQDSRINSPLHF. In DNA, the CDR3 is TGTGCCAGCAGCCAAGATAGCCGGATTAATTCACCCCTCCACTTT. Filled out from reference TRBV14 and TRBJ1-6, the complete variable domain reads EAGVTQFPSHSVIEKGQTVTLRCDPISGHDNLYWYRRVMGKEIKFLLHFVKESKQDESGMPNNRFLAERTGGTYSTLKVQPAELEDSGVYFCASSQDSRINSPLHFGNGTRLTVT.

The chain links TRBV19 to TRBJ2-7; TRBD2 is a possible D gene (5 bases). The CDR3 is made up of 15 amino acids. CDR1 LNHDA and CDR2 SQIVND come from the germline V gene (reference sequence). Trimming took off 7 bases at V and 0 bases at J, with 16 bases between the two ends. The CDR3: CASKKSGLSSYEQYF. The CDR3 nucleotides are TGTGCCAGTAAAAAGAGCGGTTTGAGCTCCTACGAGCAGTACTTC.

The CDR3 loop is CASSVEGTDTQYF. The CDR3 nucleotides are TGTGCCAGCAGTGTAGAGGGAACAGATACGCAGTATTTT. The chain recombines TRBV6-4 with TRBJ2-3, with D perhaps TRBD2 (5 bases). V was shortened by 4 bases and J by 3 bases, with 8 bases between the two germline ends. CDR3 length: 13 residues. CDR1 is MRHNA and CDR2 is SNTAGT in the germline V gene.

As to this clone: At the DNA level, this CDR3 is encoded by other sequences in the same sample as well. The chain uses TRBV30 and TRBJ1-2, with 11 bases fitting TRBD1. Germline V gives CDR1 GTSNPN, CDR2 SVGIG (reference sequence). The CDR3 totals 14 residues. The junction had 7 bases not matched to a gene; V was cut back by 3 bases and J by 7 bases. For the CDR3, the DNA is TGTGCCTGGAGCCCGGGACAGGGGGGAGGTGGCTACACCTTC. This gives the protein CAWSPGQGGGGYTF.